The clone carrying this TCR beta chain came up a few times. What it binds is not known. The data stem from a study of T-cell memory formation after mild COVID-19. In the study overall: Clusters of TCRs were largely donor specific. Study findings and constraints: Cross-reactive memory seemingly joined, as some responding clones were found in pre-infection memory. Second-wave clones peaking on day 37 lacked confirmed SARS-CoV-2 specificity. Of the contracting clones, CD4+ ones lay mainly in CM and EM, and CD8+ ones in EMRA.

Via MiXCR, TCRdb re-called the 5' RACE reads, giving one row per CDR3 protein. The sample consists of around 200,000 distinct CDR3 sequences, 20% to 25% of them appearing once. Looked up from germline, CDR1 is MNHEY and CDR2 is SMNVEV (reference sequence). Trimming pared 6 bases from V and 2 bases from J, leaving 14 bases between. This CDR3 region has 14 residues. V usage is TRBV27 and J usage is TRBJ2-7; a weak D match, TRBD2 (6 bases). This clonotype originated in an adult woman who had mild COVID-19 (a few samples of this study predate the infection). Cell type and time point are not known. Sequenced input: PBMCs or a T cell subset sorted from them (not recorded which). Here the CDR3 reads CASSAGRGPYEQYF. CDR3 nucleotides: TGTGCCAGCAGCGCGGGGCGGGGTCCCTACGAGCAGTACTTC.